The clone carrying this TCR beta chain was seen a handful of times. Its antigen remains unknown. V was trimmed by 5 bases and J by 4 bases, leaving 11 bases between them. Germline assignment: CDR1 LGHNT and CDR2 FRNRAP. CDR3 size: 13 residues. TCRdb reprocessed the reads via MiXCR and lists one record per CDR3 protein. The sample yields roughly 500,000 distinct CDR3 sequences, approximately 15% seen once. The record originates from a study of T cell repertoires in cytomegalovirus infection. Across the study: CMV infection plus the matching HLA type was flagged by public TCR beta signatures.

Findings of the study overall: The ex vivo response was dominated by HLA-C-restricted CMV-specific TCR beta clonotypes. Public TCR beta family frequency separated CMV-and-HLA carriers, including in an independent cohort.

Material: CD8+ T cells from PBMCs. The sequence was obtained from a human donor in good health (CMV status not recorded). Some clones in this sample may be carry-over from other donors' samples. The V and J genes are TRBV12-5 and TRBJ1-1; unclear D gene. The CDR3 loop reads CASGPPASTEAFF. The CDR3 DNA is TGTGCTAGTGGTCCCCCGGCGAGCACTGAAGCTTTCTTT.